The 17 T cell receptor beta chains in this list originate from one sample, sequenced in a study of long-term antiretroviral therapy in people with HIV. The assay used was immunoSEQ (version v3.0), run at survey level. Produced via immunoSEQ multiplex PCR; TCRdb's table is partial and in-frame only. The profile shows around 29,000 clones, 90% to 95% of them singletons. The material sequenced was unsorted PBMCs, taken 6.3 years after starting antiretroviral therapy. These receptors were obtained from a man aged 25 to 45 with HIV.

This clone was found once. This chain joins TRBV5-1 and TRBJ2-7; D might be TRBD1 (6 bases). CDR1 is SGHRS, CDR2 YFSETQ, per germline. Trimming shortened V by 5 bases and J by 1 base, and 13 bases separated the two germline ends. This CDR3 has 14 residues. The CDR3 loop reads CASSSGTISYEQYF. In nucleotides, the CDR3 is TGCGCCAGCAGTTCTGGGACAATATCCTACGAGCAGTACTTC.

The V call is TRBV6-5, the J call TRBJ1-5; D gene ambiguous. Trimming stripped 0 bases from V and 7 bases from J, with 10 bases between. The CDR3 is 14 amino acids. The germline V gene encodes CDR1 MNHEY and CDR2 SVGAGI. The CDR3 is CASSYSGMGQPQHF. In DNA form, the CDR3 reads TGTGCCAGCAGTTACTCGGGGATGGGCCAGCCCCAGCATTTT.

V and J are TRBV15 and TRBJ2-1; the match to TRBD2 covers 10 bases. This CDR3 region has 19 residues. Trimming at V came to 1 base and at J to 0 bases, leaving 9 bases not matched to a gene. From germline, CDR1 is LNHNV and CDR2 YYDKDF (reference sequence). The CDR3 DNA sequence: TGTGCCACCAGCAGAGTAGGGCTAGCGGGGGCCAGCTCCTACAATGAGCAGTTCTTC. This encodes CATSRVGLAGASSYNEQFF. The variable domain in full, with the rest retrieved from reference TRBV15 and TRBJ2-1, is DAMVIQNPRYQVTQFGKPVTLSCSQTLNHNVMYWYQQKSSQAPKLLFHYYDKDFNNEADTPDNFQSRRPNTSFCFLDIRSPGLGDTAMYLCATSRVGLAGASSYNEQFFGPGTRLTVL.

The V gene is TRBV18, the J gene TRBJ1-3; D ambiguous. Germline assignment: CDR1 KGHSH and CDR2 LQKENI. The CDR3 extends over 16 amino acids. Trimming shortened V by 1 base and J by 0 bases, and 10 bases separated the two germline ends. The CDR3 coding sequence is TGTGCCAGCTCACCACGTTTTGTCAGCTCTGGAAACACCATATATTTT. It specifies CASSPRFVSSGNTIYF.

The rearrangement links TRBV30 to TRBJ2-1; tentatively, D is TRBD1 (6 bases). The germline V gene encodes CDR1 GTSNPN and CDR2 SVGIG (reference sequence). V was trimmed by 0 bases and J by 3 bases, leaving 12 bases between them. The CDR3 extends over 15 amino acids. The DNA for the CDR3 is TGTGCCTGGAGTGTCGGACAGAGAAACTACAATGAGCAGTTCTTC. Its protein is CAWSVGQRNYNEQFF.

DNA for the CDR3: TGTGCCAGCAGCCTACAGGGGATCAATCAGCCCCAGCATTTT. This sequence encodes CASSLQGINQPQHF. J is TRBJ1-5 and V is TRBV6-5; 7 bases are shared with TRBD1. Germline V gene lookup returns CDR1 MNHEY and CDR2 SVGAGI. Trimming cost V 6 bases and J 3 bases; bases outside gene matches: 5. The CDR3 contains 14 residues.

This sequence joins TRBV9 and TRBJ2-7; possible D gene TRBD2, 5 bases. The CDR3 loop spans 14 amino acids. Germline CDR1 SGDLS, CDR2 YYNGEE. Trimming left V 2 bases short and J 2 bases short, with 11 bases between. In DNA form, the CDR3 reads TGTGCCAGCAGCGTCTCTAGCATGCCCTACGAGCAGTACTTC. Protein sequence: CASSVSSMPYEQYF.

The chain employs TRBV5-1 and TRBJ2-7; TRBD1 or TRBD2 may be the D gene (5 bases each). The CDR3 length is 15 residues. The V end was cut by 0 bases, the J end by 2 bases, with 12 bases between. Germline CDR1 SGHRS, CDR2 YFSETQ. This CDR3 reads CASSLARGAAYEQYF. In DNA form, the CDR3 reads TGCGCCAGCAGCTTGGCTAGAGGGGCCGCCTACGAGCAGTACTTC.

In DNA form, the CDR3 reads TGCGCCAGCAGCCAAGATCGGCTTGGGGGGTTCGGGGAGCTGTTTTTT. Its translation is CASSQDRLGGFGELFF. V and J are TRBV4-3 and TRBJ2-2; D is perhaps TRBD2 (6 bases). In germline, CDR1 is LGHNA, CDR2 YSLEER. V lost 0 bases and J 7 bases, leaving 15 bases between the germline ends. The length of the CDR3 is 16 residues.

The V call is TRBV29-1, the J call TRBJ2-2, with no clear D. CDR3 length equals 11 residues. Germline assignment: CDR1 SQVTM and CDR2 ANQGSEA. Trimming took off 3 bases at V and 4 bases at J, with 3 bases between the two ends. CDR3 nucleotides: TGCAGCGTTGATGGCACCGGGGAGCTGTTTTTT. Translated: CSVDGTGELFF.

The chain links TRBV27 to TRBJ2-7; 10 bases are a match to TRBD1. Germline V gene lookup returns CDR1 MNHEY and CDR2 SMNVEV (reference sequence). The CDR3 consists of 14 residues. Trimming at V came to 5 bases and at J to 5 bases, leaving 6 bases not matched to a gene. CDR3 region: CASSLGTGENEQYF. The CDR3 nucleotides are TGTGCCAGCAGTCTCGGGACAGGGGAAAACGAGCAGTACTTC.

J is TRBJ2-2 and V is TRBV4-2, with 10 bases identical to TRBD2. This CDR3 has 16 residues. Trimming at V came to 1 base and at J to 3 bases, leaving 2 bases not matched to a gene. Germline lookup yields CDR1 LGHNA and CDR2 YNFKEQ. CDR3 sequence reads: CASSQAGTSDTGELFF. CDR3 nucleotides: TGTGCCAGCAGCCAAGCCGGGACTAGCGACACCGGGGAGCTGTTTTTT.

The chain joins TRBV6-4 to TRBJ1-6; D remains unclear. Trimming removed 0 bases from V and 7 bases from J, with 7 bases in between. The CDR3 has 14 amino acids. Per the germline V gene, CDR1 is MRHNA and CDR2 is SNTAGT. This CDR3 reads CASSDSPGNSPLHF. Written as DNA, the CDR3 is TGTGCCAGCAGTGACTCGCCGGGGAATTCACCCCTCCACTTT.

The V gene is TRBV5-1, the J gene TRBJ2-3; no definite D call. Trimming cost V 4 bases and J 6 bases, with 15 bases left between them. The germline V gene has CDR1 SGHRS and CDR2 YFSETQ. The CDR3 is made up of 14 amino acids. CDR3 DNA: TGCGCCAGCAGCCCGAGCCCCTCTACGGATACGCAGTATTTT. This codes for CASSPSPSTDTQYF.

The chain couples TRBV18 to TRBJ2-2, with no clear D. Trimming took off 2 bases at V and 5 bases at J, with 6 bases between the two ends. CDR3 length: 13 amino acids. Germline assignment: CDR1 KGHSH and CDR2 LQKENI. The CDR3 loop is CASSPGETGELFF. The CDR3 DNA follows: TGTGCCAGCTCACCAGGGGAAACCGGGGAGCTGTTTTTT.

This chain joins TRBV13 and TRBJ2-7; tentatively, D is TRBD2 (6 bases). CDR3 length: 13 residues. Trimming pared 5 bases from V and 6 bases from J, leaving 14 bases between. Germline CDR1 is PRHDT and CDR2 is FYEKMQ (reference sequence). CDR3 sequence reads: CASSHPGGTEQYF. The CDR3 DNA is TGTGCCAGCAGCCACCCAGGAGGGACCGAGCAGTACTTC.

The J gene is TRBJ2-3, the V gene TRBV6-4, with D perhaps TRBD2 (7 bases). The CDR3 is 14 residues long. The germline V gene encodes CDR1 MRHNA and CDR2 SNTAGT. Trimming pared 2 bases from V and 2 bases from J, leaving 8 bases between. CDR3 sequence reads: CASSDGGATDTQYF. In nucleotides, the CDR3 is TGTGCCAGCAGTGACGGGGGGGCCACAGATACGCAGTATTTT.